This TCR beta chain was sequenced in a study of molecular identifiers for immune sequencing clone quantification (dated by TCRdb to 2017 to 2018). As for the study more broadly: In a replicate experiment, RNA from roughly 21,000 or 96,000 naive CD8 T cells was split into five aliquots, four of which were sequenced. This methods study benchmarked molecular-identifier clustering-based TCR repertoire sequencing (MIDCIRS) and TCR RNA copy counting, using CD8 T cells to do so. The full study reports these points: Even against a background of 750,000 to 1,000,000 naive CD8 T cells, spiked-in Jurkat TCR RNA amounting to a single cell's worth was reported to be detectable. When barcode sub-clustering was left out, chimeric consensus sequences inflated TCR diversity, with chimeras reaching as high as 47%. The naive libraries included spiked-in Jurkat TCR RNA (roughly 11 copies' worth), and this RNA is not part of the donor repertoire. Highly expanded clone sizes could be underestimated because identical TCR molecules may share a barcode. Modeling indicated about three TCR RNA copies recovered per cell, compared with roughly 10 by digital PCR, which implies a capture efficiency of about 27%. In CMV-specific effector cells, clones with more than 20 RNA copies contained over 98% of molecules, whereas in naive cells such clones contained under 1% of molecules.

Libraries of naive CD8 T cells were built from anywhere between about 19,000 and 1,000,000 sorted cells, with 10%, 30% or 50% of the purified RNA used. On a BD FACSAria II, naive CD8 T cells were FACS-sorted as CD8+CD4-CCR7+CD45RA+ and collected into RLT Plus buffer. Detection sensitivity was tested by spiking Jurkat RNA equal to roughly nine TCR copies' worth into samples containing 20,000-1,000,000 naive CD8 T cells. Enrichment of CD8 T cells was done with RosetteSep CD8+ T Cell Enrichment Cocktail plus Ficoll-Paque, and ACK red cell lysis came afterward. In its sample, this clonotype was seen many times. It lacks a known antigen. Per-base qualities were not stored, and no clone one base away is much larger. From a lookup of the germline V gene (reference sequence), CDR1 and CDR2 are SEHNR and FQNEAQ. V loses 1 base, J loses 1 base, and the germline ends lie 13 bases apart. The CDR3, cysteine through phenylalanine, is 16 amino acids long. The kept DNA is CDR3 alone, 48 bases in frame from the first base.

Library preparation employed PCR. TCRdb records Illumina HiSeq 4000 as the sequencer. Bulk TCR libraries were made following a previously described method, with the TCR primers given in Table S5. Purification of total RNA was performed with the Qiagen AllPrep DNA/RNA kit. Before analysis, reads from multiple sequencing runs of one library were combined. The original pipeline was this. Reads were retained only if an exact TCR constant sequence was present, and the retained reads were trimmed to 150 nt and grouped according to their 12-nt molecular barcodes. Reads within each barcode group were sub-clustered using a 15% Levenshtein threshold, and quality-weighted consensus sequences were constructed for each RNA molecule. Non-functional sequences were excluded, and lower-count sequences lying one edit away from another sequence were also excluded. Barcode sub-clusters with fewer than 20% of the maximum read count were removed, based on fitting two negative binomial distributions. TCRdb trimmed public reads at Q25 via fastp, called clones via MiXCR and kept in-frame beta chains. Every CDR3 protein is listed once, alongside the most common genes and DNA of its rows. Here the V and J calls rest on TCRdb's processing, not on the authors' analysis. The sample data list more than 300,000 distinct CDR3 sequences, and 20% to 25% of these were observed just once. Under 0.95% of the sample lies in the top ten.

The TCR originated in a human donor in good health. Some libraries in this study had Jurkat cell RNA spiked in. What was sequenced was naive CD8+ T cells from blood, with Jurkat cell RNA spiked in. Taken with the paper, the label for cell subset or site translates to: FACS-sorted CD8+CD4-CCR7+CD45RA+ naive T cells. The sequence joins TRBV7-9 to TRBJ1-1; the D gene identity is not certain. In nucleotides, the sequence is TGTGCCAGCAGCTTAGGTAATACGGGAAAGAACACTGAAGCTTTCTTT. The translation is CASSLGNTGKNTEAFF. The variable domain in full, with residues beyond the CDR3 obtained from the reference TRBV7-9 and TRBJ1-1 genes, is DTGVSQNPRHKITKRGQNVTFRCDPISEHNRLYWYRQTLGQGPEFLTYFQNEAQLEKSRLLSDRFSAERPKGSFSTLEIQRTEQGDSAMYLCASSLGNTGKNTEAFFGQGTRLTVV.